This record looks at one TCR beta chain sequence and its context. The antigen remains undetermined. The sample belongs to a study of cytomegalovirus exposure and HLA in healthy donors. Findings and caveats of the study: Analyses of presence/absence relied on an assumption of roughly uniform sequencing depth across donors.

The ends were cut back, 6 bases at V and 5 bases at J, with 14 bases in the middle. CDR3 length: 13 residues. Germline values: CDR1 SNHLY, CDR2 FYNNEI. 13 Jbeta primers and 60 Vbeta primers were used for the PCR. Produced via immunoSEQ multiplex PCR; TCRdb's table is partial and in-frame only. Of some 130,000 clones listed, more than 75% are singletons. The chain links TRBV2 to TRBJ2-7, with a possible D match to TRBD2 (6 bases). This TCR came from a young man in good health and CMV-seronegative. Sequencing used PBMCs. The CDR3 loop reads CASRFREADEQYF. For the CDR3, the DNA is TGTGCCAGCAGGTTTAGGGAGGCCGACGAGCAGTACTTC. The variable domain in full, completed from reference TRBV2 and TRBJ2-7, reads EPEVTQTPSHQVTQMGQEVILRCVPISNHLYFYWYRQILGQKVEFLVSFYNNEISEKSEIFDDQFSVERPDGSNFTLKIRSTKLEDSAMYFCASRFREADEQYFGPGTRLTVT.